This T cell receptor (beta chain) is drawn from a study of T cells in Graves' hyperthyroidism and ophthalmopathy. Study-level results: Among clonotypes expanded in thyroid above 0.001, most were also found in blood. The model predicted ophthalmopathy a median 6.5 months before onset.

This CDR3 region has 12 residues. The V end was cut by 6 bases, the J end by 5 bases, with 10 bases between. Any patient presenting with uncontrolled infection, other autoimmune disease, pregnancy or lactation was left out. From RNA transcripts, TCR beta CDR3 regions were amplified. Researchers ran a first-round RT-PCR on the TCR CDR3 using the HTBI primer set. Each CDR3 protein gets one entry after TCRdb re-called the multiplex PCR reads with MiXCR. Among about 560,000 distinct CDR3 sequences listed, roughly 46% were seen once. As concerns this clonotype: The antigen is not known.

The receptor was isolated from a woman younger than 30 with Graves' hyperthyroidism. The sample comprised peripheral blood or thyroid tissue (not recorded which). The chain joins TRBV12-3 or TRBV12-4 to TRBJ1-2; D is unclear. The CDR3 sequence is CASRPPGYGYTF. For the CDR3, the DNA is TGTGCCAGCAGACCCCCGGGGTATGGCTACACCTTC.